The rows below give T cell receptor beta chains drawn from one sample of a study of blood T cells in healthy people across ages. TCRdb reprocessed the 5' RACE reads via MiXCR and lists one record per CDR3 protein. This table holds about 1.4 million distinct CDR3 sequences, around 59% found once. Sequencing used blood. Every receptor here comes from a man between 18 and 35 years old in good health. CDR3s include the opening cysteine and the closing phenylalanine or tryptophan. The D gene is left open where the match is weak. Clone size, where shown, is once, few, many, or a class for clones that have expanded.

>NA|TRBJ2-1|few|TRBV6-2/TRBV6-3
CATLNGQTYNEQFF
TGTGCCACCCTAAATGGACAGACGTACAATGAGCAGTTCTTC
>TRBD1|TRBJ1-2|NA|TRBV20-1
CSASEGQNYGYTF
TGCAGTGCTAGCGAGGGACAGAACTATGGCTACACCTTC
>NA|TRBJ2-1|NA|TRBV20-1
CSAELPQNNEQFF
TGCAGTGCCGAACTTCCACAAAACAATGAGCAGTTCTTC
>NA|TRBJ1-5|few|TRBV29-1
CSVKGHSNSNQPQHF
TGCAGCGTTAAGGGACACTCTAATAGCAATCAGCCCCAGCATTTT
>NA|TRBJ1-6|once|TRBV6-4
CASSDGPNSPLHF
TGTGCCAGCAGTGACGGGCCGAATTCACCCCTCCACTTT
>NA|TRBJ2-7|NA|TRBV28
CAGRTYEQYF
TGTGCCGGCAGGACCTACGAGCAGTACTTC
>NA|TRBJ2-7|few|TRBV29-1
CSVRSRGAYEQYF
TGCAGCGTTAGATCTAGGGGGGCCTACGAGCAGTACTTC
>NA|TRBJ1-2|NA|TRBV25-1
CASSAYMGGYTF
TGTGCCAGCAGTGCCTATATGGGTGGCTACACCTTC
>TRBD2|TRBJ2-7|few|TRBV5-1
CAISGGSQDEQYF
TGCGCCATTTCCGGCGGGAGTCAGGACGAGCAGTACTTC
>TRBD1|TRBJ2-3|NA|TRBV12-3/TRBV12-4
CASSLGTVRADTQYF
TGTGCCAGCAGTTTGGGGACAGTGAGAGCAGATACGCAGTATTTT
>NA|TRBJ2-6|many|TRBV29-1
CSASHGQPSGANVLTF
TGCAGCGCGAGCCATGGACAGCCTTCTGGGGCCAACGTCCTGACTTTC
>NA|TRBJ1-2|few|TRBV6-2/TRBV6-3
CASSYPQGLYGYTF
TGTGCCAGCAGTTACCCGCAGGGGCTCTATGGCTACACCTTC
>NA|TRBJ2-1|once|TRBV5-5
CASSLVGTAGNEQFF
TGTGCCAGCAGCTTGGTCGGGACAGCGGGGAATGAGCAGTTCTTC
>NA|TRBJ2-7|few|TRBV20-1
CSAGGQGEGPYYEQYF
TGCAGTGCTGGCGGTCAGGGCGAAGGTCCTTACTACGAGCAGTACTTC
>NA|TRBJ2-1|NA|TRBV29-1
CSVGSRFANEQFF
TGCAGCGTTGGTTCTCGCTTTGCCAATGAGCAGTTCTTC
>NA|TRBJ1-5|NA|TRBV10-3
CAISESRWGSSNQPQHF
TGTGCCATCAGTGAGTCGCGTTGGGGCAGTAGCAATCAGCCCCAGCATTTT
>TRBD2|TRBJ2-1|NA|TRBV29-1
CSAERGDENEQFF
TGCAGCGCCGAACGGGGGGACGAAAATGAGCAGTTCTTC
>NA|TRBJ2-4|NA|TRBV7-9
CASSFAEAKNIQYF
TGTGCCAGCAGCTTCGCGGAGGCCAAAAACATTCAGTACTTC
>TRBD1|TRBJ1-2|few|TRBV10-3
CAITGGTGDYGYTF
TGTGCCATCACCGGAGGGACAGGGGACTATGGCTACACCTTC
>NA|TRBJ2-7|NA|TRBV10-3
CAIMASSYEQYF
TGTGCCATCATGGCCAGCTCCTACGAGCAGTACTTC
>NA|TRBJ2-1|NA|TRBV5-4
CASSRGGPGYNEQFF
TGTGCCAGCAGCCGAGGGGGGCCAGGGTACAATGAGCAGTTCTTC
>NA|TRBJ1-1|NA|TRBV2
CASSVDDTARHTEAFF
TGTGCCAGCAGTGTAGATGATACAGCTAGGCACACTGAAGCTTTCTTT
>NA|TRBJ1-4|NA|TRBV7-9
CASTPPAVNEKLFF
TGTGCCAGCACCCCCCCCGCAGTCAATGAAAAACTGTTTTTT
>NA|TRBJ2-1|NA|TRBV6-5
CASSYWARGQGRYNEQFF
TGTGCCAGCAGTTATTGGGCCCGGGGCCAGGGGCGATACAATGAGCAGTTCTTC
>NA|TRBJ2-7|NA|TRBV11-2
CASSARQAGGEQYF
TGTGCCAGCAGCGCGCGACAGGCGGGCGGCGAGCAGTACTTC
>TRBD1|TRBJ2-7|NA|TRBV20-1
CSATGQGFSYEQYF
TGCAGTGCCACGGGACAGGGGTTCTCCTACGAGCAGTACTTC
>NA|TRBJ1-2|few|TRBV12-3/TRBV12-4
CASSSPPTPTYGYTF
TGTGCCAGCAGTTCCCCCCCCACACCAACTTATGGCTACACCTTC
>NA|TRBJ2-4|few|TRBV4-2
CASSSVPGQVKNIQYF
TGTGCCAGCAGCTCCGTACCCGGCCAGGTCAAAAACATTCAGTACTTC
>NA|TRBJ2-6|NA|TRBV2
CASSEPSGANVLTF
TGTGCCAGCAGTGAGCCCTCTGGGGCCAACGTCCTGACTTTC
>NA|TRBJ2-1|NA|TRBV29-1
CSVELWDEQFF
TGCAGCGTTGAACTGTGGGATGAGCAGTTCTTC
>TRBD1|TRBJ2-3|NA|TRBV9
CASSVVGQGDGDTQYF
TGTGCCAGCAGCGTAGTGGGACAGGGGGATGGCGATACGCAGTATTTT